This T cell receptor (beta chain) came from a study of human T cells and chemical hapten exposure (TCRdb year 2021). Looking at the study overall: For sensitization, 2% DPC in acetone was applied to a roughly 2 cm by roughly 2 cm area of upper inner arm skin. Patch tests used Finn chambers with 0.01% DPC on the upper back, scored after 6 days by International Contact Dermatitis Research Group standards. The libraries were sequenced as a pool, and the TCR yield per sample differed mostly because of small variations in library volumes within the pool. In alopecia patients, the study followed how the peripheral blood TCR repertoire changed in vivo over primary and secondary sensitization to diphenylcyclopropenone (DPC), a hapten. Approximately 28 alopecia patients gave blood for TCR sequencing at one to four time points (pre-sensitization, 2, 6 and 24 weeks). Throughout the study period of around 25 weeks, patients also received therapeutic DPC doses to the scalp every week. The mostly female patient cohort included alopecia areata with under or over 50% scalp involvement, alopecia totalis and alopecia universalis. Blood was sampled from patients pre-sensitization (week 0) and at 2, 6 and about 24 weeks after DPC sensitization. Paper-wide results and their limitations: Because all patients had alopecia, a presumed autoimmune disease, the immune response of the patients might differ from that of healthy individuals. No change with DPC sensitization was found in the number of TCRs above 1 in 1000 frequency, and no evidence of global repertoire structure alterations was found. Patch test score was positively correlated with the number of PT1 expanded TCRs, with significance at thresholds 8, 16 and 32 but not at 4. Repeated subsampling changed both the strength of the expansion versus patch-test correlation and the threshold at which that correlation became significant. Compared with pre-sensitization or healthy control sets, expanded TCRs formed significantly more large CDR3 similarity clusters, which is consistent with antigen-driven responses.

V and J are trimmed by 2 bases and 7 bases, and the gene matches miss 7 bases of the junction. In the germline V gene, CDR1 corresponds to SGHTA and CDR2 to FQGNSA. The CDR3 contains 15 residues, cysteine and phenylalanine counted. CDR3 DNA is the only sequence kept; it has 45 bases, read in frame from the first base. Receptors were amplified or captured by RACE. TCRdb names NextSeq 500 as the instrument used. Library preparation attached unique molecular identifiers to individual cDNA molecules for quantitative, reproducible TCR counting. Each blood RNA sample was used to sequence both TCR alpha and TCR beta chains. As for the original processing: Samples had a median of roughly 99,000 TCRs, with a range from roughly 23,224 to 700,000. The Decombinator software suite was used to annotate V, J and CDR3 in the TCR reads. For the PS versus PT1 abundance plots, all samples were subsampled to the same number of TCRs (28,000). TCRs were defined as expanded if absent before sensitization and observed at least eight times at the 2-week time point. TCRdb redid the processing of the public reads, applying fastp at Q25 and MiXCR, and retained in-frame beta chains. One record per CDR3 amino acid sequence lists the most common genes and DNA. The V and J calls come from TCRdb's annotation, not from the publication. For this sample the table gives some 400,000 distinct CDR3 sequences, of which roughly 4.8% were detected only once. The biggest ten clones account for over 2% of the sample.

This sample's time point label indicates: patch test 1, 2 weeks after DPC sensitization. This sample's treatment or condition label indicates: therapeutic diphenylcyclopropenone sensitization with weekly scalp DPC. Blood at each patch-test visit was drawn before the patch test was applied. Patients were eligible if aged 18 to 70, diagnosed with alopecia and judged suitable for DPC therapy, and pregnant patients were excluded. Total RNA was extracted from unfractionated whole blood that had been collected in Tempus Blood RNA tubes. This clonotype was picked up a small number of times. Its binding antigen is unknown. Nothing much larger sits one base from this clone, and base qualities are not available.

The chain joins TRBV7-2 to TRBJ2-1; the junction holds 8 bases that match TRBD2. The source is a woman between 50 and 59 years old with alopecia areata. Some clones in this sample may be carry-over from other donors' samples. Material: whole blood, obtained in connection with sensitization to the hapten diphenylcyclopropenone (DPC). DNA sequence: TGTGCCAGCAGCTTATCTAGGACTAGCTATAATGAGCAGTTCTTC. Its protein reads: CASSLSRTSYNEQFF.